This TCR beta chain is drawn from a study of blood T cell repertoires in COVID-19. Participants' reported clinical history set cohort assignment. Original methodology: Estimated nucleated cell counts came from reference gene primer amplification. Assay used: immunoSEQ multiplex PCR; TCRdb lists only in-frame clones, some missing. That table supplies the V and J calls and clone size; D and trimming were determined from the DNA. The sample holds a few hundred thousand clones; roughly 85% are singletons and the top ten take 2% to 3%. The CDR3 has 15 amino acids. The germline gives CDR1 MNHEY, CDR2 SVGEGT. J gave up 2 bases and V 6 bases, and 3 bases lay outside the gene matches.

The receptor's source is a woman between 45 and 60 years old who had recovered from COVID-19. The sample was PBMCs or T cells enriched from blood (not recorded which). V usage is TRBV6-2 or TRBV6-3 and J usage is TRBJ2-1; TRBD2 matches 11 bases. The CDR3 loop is CASSIAGGPYNEQFF. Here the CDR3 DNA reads TGTGCCAGCAGCATAGCGGGAGGGCCCTACAATGAGCAGTTCTTC.